This T cell receptor (beta chain) was profiled in a study of T cells after posttransplantation cyclophosphamide. Study findings and constraints: TRB overlap between skin or GI tissue T cells and blood was limited. Donor-recipient repertoire similarity was low at 1-2 months, rising over year one.

As to this clone: Its antigen remains unidentified.

Control samples came 1 year after myeloablative marrow transplants with methotrexate plus calcineurin inhibitor. The repertoire was sequenced with immunoSEQ multiplex PCR; TCRdb's copy has only in-frame clones and lacks some. Of about 17,000 clones listed, around 85% are singletons. The CDR3 runs 15 residues. The chain employs TRBV21-1 and TRBJ1-6; the table's D gene call, TRBD1, was not cross checked with the DNA. TRBV21-1 is an annotated pseudogene. The clonotype comes from a young adult female patient who received an allogeneic stem cell transplant from an unrelated donor, was CMV-positive, and had acute and chronic GVHD. The graft donor may have contributed some T cells. This material consisted of PBMCs, taken after allogeneic stem cell transplant with calcineurin inhibitor and methotrexate. CDR3 sequence: CASSDRALARSPLHF. CDR3 sequence (DNA): TGTGCCAGCAGCGACAGGGCTTTGGCTCGTTCACCCCTCCACTTT.